This is a list of T cell receptor beta chains from one sample in a study of regulatory T cells in long-lasting Graves disease. MiXCR was run by TCRdb on the multiplex PCR reads, yielding one entry per CDR3 protein. The sample yields 600,000 to 850,000 distinct CDR3 sequences, around 30% seen once. The sequences come from peripheral blood mononuclear cells (PBMCs), collected when the disease was refractory, from a patient treated with antithyroid drugs. These receptors were taken from a female donor with Graves disease. Each CDR3 is given with its conserved first and last residue. D genes are given only for firm matches. Size is omitted from some rows. Given values are once, few, many or a class for expanded clones.

v_call	d_call	j_call	clone_size	cdr3_aa	cdr3_nt
TRBV15	.	TRBJ1-5	few	CATSRGVGPSNQPQHF	TGTGCCACCAGCAGGGGGGTCGGGCCTAGCAATCAGCCCCAGCATTTT
TRBV19	.	TRBJ1-5	.	CASSIPDKNQPQHF	TGTGCCAGTAGTATCCCCGACAAGAATCAGCCCCAGCATTTT
TRBV7-6	TRBD1	TRBJ1-2	.	CASSLGTGVEGYTF	TGTGCCAGCAGCTTAGGTACAGGGGTCGAGGGCTACACCTTC
TRBV13	TRBD2	TRBJ2-7	.	CASSILAGGRSSYEQYF	TGTGCCAGCAGCATACTAGCGGGAGGACGTAGCTCCTACGAGCAGTACTTC
TRBV12-3/TRBV12-4	TRBD1	TRBJ1-2	many	CASSYRGAQRQSGYTF	TGTGCCAGCAGTTACAGGGGGGCGCAGCGGCAGAGCGGCTACACCTTC
TRBV5-1	.	TRBJ2-5	.	CASSPTRSLGETQYF	TGCGCCAGCAGCCCCACGAGAAGTTTGGGAGAGACCCAGTACTTC
TRBV20-1	.	TRBJ2-7	.	CSASRLTGRYEQYF	TGCAGTGCCTCTAGACTAACAGGCCGCTACGAGCAGTACTTC
TRBV7-6	.	TRBJ1-2	.	CASSSPGVVNGYTF	TGTGCCAGCAGCTCCCCAGGGGTCGTCAATGGCTACACCTTC
TRBV10-2	TRBD2	TRBJ2-2	.	CASSVDGATSGRGRGLTGELFF	TGCGCCAGCAGTGTGGATGGCGCGACTAGCGGGAGGGGACGGGGCCTCACCGGGGAGCTGTTTTTT
TRBV15	TRBD1	TRBJ1-2	.	CATSRVRGTGSNYGYTF	TGTGCCACCAGCAGAGTTCGGGGGACAGGATCTAACTATGGCTACACCTTC
TRBV27	.	TRBJ1-1	.	CASSLMTVEGIDVTEAFF	TGTGCCAGCAGTTTAATGACGGTGGAGGGAATCGATGTCACTGAAGCTTTCTTT
TRBV20-1	TRBD1	TRBJ2-7	.	CSARGNGEQYF	TGCAGTGCCAGGGGGAACGGCGAGCAGTACTTC
TRBV2	.	TRBJ1-3	.	CASSEQISGNTIYF	TGTGCCAGCAGTGAACAGATCTCTGGAAACACCATATATTTT
TRBV12-3/TRBV12-4	.	TRBJ1-6	many	CASSLDPGGDGLHF	TGTGCCAGCAGTTTAGACCCCGGAGGGGACGGCCTCCACTTT
TRBV11-2	.	TRBJ2-3	.	CASSLGPPRLQYF	TGTGCCAGCAGCTTAGGCCCACCCCGCCTGCAGTATTTT
TRBV2	.	TRBJ1-5	few	CASSPAGRQPQHF	TGTGCCAGCAGCCCCGCGGGCCGTCAGCCCCAGCATTTT
TRBV10-3	.	TRBJ2-3	.	CAISESGKVALTDTQYF	TGTGCCATCAGTGAGTCTGGTAAGGTAGCTTTGACAGATACGCAGTATTTT
TRBV29-1	.	TRBJ1-4	.	CSVEDLWGSNEKLFF	TGCAGCGTTGAAGATCTTTGGGGTTCTAATGAAAAACTGTTTTTT
TRBV27	TRBD1	TRBJ2-7	few	CASSLRPGQGEGGYEQYF	TGTGCCAGCAGTTTAAGGCCGGGACAGGGAGAGGGGGGCTACGAGCAGTACTTC
TRBV5-1	.	TRBJ1-1	.	CASSLALLGANTKAFF	TGCGCCAGCAGCTTGGCCTTGTTAGGGGCGAACACTAAAGCTTTCTTT
TRBV29-1	.	TRBJ1-2	many	CSVVREVDYGYTF	TGCAGCGTAGTCAGGGAGGTAGACTATGGCTACACCTTC
TRBV2	.	TRBJ2-3	few	CASNSPSDTQYF	TGTGCCAGCAACTCCCCCTCAGATACGCAGTATTTT
TRBV29-1	TRBD2	TRBJ2-7	.	CSVGLAGIGEQYF	TGCAGCGTTGGACTAGCGGGAATAGGCGAGCAGTACTTC
TRBV20-1	.	TRBJ1-1	.	CSARSMNTEAFF	TGCAGTGCTCGCAGCATGAACACTGAAGCTTTCTTT
TRBV7-9	TRBD1	TRBJ2-7	once	CASSLRGQGVSYEQYF	TGTGCCAGCAGCCTACGCGGACAGGGGGTTTCCTACGAGCAGTACTTC
TRBV19	.	TRBJ2-2	.	CASSIDGGFGTGELFF	TGTGCCAGTAGTATAGATGGGGGTTTTGGCACCGGGGAGCTGTTTTTT
TRBV20-1	TRBD1	TRBJ1-5	few	CSAGTGDINQPQHF	TGCAGTGCCGGGACAGGGGACATCAATCAGCCCCAGCATTTT
TRBV19	.	TRBJ2-7	few	CASSIDQGSEQYF	TGTGCCAGTAGTATAGATCAGGGATCCGAGCAGTACTTC
TRBV6-1	TRBD1	TRBJ2-6	.	CASSQRSGTGGPGANVLTF	TGTGCCAGCAGTCAACGTTCCGGGACAGGGGGGCCTGGGGCCAACGTCCTGACTTTC
TRBV7-2	.	TRBJ1-5	.	CASSLSFYQPQHF	TGTGCCAGCAGCTTATCCTTCTATCAGCCCCAGCATTTT